Below, one T cell receptor (beta chain) is given with its context. This sample is drawn from a study of T-cell reconstitution after alpha-beta-depleted transplantation in children. Preparation of the TCRbeta library involved a method that used unique molecular identifiers. TCRdb re-analysed the PCR reads in MiXCR, keeping a single row per CDR3 protein. This sample yields under 450,000 distinct CDR3 sequences, of which more than 10% are seen a single time; approximately 4.2% belongs to the top ten. This CDR3 comprises 13 residues. V gave up 9 bases and J gave up 14 bases; unmatched junction bases: 16. Germline V gene lookup returns CDR1 MDHEN and CDR2 SYDVKM.

The TCR comes from a human donor who donated a stem cell graft to a child with Fanconi anemia. This rearrangement joins TRBV28 to TRBJ1-3; 7 bases fit TRBD1. Sequencing was performed on PBMCs, taken from the stem cell graft. This CDR3 is CASPVNRGRPVYF. The CDR3 region has the DNA TGTGCCAGTCCAGTTAACAGGGGACGACCCGTATATTTT.